This TCR beta chain was captured by sequencing in a study of T cells in Graves' hyperthyroidism and ophthalmopathy. After removal of 2 bases from V and 5 bases from J, the junction contained 6 bases not matched to a gene. CDR1 is MDHEN, CDR2 SYDVKM, per germline. CDR3 length: 15 residues. This clonotype was detected ten times or more. What it binds is unknown. The TCR beta CDR3 regions underwent amplification using RNA transcripts as the source. A set of HTBI primers served as the primers for a first-round RT-PCR of the TCR CDR3. Each CDR3 protein is one row after TCRdb ran MiXCR on the multiplex PCR reads. The sample has roughly 500,000 distinct CDR3 sequences, approximately 25% seen once. Study results and caveats: Appearing also in blood were most of the thyroid clonotypes expanded above 0.001. A 13 V-J model separated ophthalmopathy from stable hyperthyroidism.

The clonotype comes from a woman aged 30 to 39 with Graves' ophthalmopathy. Sample: blood. V is TRBV28 and J is TRBJ2-5, with 9 bases that match TRBD2. The DNA of the CDR3 is TGTGCCAGCAGTTTAGGCGGGGGGGCTTTTGAGACCCAGTACTTC. It translates to CASSLGGGAFETQYF.